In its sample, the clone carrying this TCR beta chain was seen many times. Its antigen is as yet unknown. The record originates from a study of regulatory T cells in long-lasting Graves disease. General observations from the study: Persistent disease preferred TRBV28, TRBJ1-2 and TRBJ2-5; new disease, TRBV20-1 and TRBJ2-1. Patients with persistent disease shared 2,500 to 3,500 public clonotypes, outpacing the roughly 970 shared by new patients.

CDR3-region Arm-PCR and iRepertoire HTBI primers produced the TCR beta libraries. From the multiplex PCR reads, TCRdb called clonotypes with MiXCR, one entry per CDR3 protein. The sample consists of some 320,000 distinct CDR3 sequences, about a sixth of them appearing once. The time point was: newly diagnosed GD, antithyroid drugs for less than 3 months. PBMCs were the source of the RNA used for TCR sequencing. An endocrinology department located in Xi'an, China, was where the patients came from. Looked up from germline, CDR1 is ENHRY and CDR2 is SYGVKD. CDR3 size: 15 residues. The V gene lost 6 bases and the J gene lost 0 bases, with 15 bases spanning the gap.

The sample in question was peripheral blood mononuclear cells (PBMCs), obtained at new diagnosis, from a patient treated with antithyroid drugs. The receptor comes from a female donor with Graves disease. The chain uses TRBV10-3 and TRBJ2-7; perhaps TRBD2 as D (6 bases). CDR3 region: CAISPPGSVSYEQYF. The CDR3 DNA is TGTGCCATCAGCCCGCCCGGGAGTGTCTCCTACGAGCAGTACTTC.